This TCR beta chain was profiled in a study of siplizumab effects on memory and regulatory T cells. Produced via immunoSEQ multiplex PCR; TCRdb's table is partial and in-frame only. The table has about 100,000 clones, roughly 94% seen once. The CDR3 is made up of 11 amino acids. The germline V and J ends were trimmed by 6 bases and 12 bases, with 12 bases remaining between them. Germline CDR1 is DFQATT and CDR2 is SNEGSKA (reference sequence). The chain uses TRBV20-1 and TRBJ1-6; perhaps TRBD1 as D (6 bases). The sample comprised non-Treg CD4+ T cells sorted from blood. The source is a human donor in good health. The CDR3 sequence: CSAHRAEPLHF. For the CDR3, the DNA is TGCAGTGCGCACAGGGCGGAACCCCTCCACTTT.